This T cell receptor (beta chain) appears in the sequencing data of a study of T cells after yellow fever vaccination. TCRdb independently ran MiXCR on the 5' RACE reads; one entry per CDR3 protein. The table has 300,000 to 400,000 distinct CDR3 sequences, around a tenth seen once; the top ten hold approximately 3%. This CDR3 spans 15 amino acids. Germline lookup yields CDR1 MNHNS and CDR2 SASEGT. Trimming removed 6 bases from V and 4 bases from J, with 15 bases in between. Sequencing was performed on CD4+ T cells sorted from PBMCs, taken 45 days after the yellow fever booster vaccination. This receptor was taken from a man between 18 and 35 years old who received the YFV17D yellow fever vaccine. The rearrangement joins TRBV6-1 to TRBJ2-2; perhaps TRBD1 as D (6 bases). The CDR3 reads CASSAGTRFTGELFF. CDR3 DNA sequence: TGTGCCAGCAGCGCCGGGACACGATTCACCGGGGAGCTGTTTTTT.